These 10 T cell receptor beta chains came from one sample sequenced in a study of shared clonotypes between healthy human individuals. Repertoires were generated with immunoSEQ multiplex PCR, while TCRdb's copy carries only in-frame clones and drops some. Here the sample spans 2 million to 2.5 million clones, roughly 92% being singletons. The source material was naive CD4+ T cells from PBMCs. Indicated subset: CD45RA+ positively selected. All receptors derive from a man in his late teens or twenties in good health. Some clones in this sample may be carry-over from other donors' samples.

Note on this clone: Distinct nucleotide sequences in the sample also encode this CDR3. This rearrangement joins TRBV9 to TRBJ2-1, with 8 bases matching TRBD1. This CDR3 comprises 16 residues. The germline V gene has CDR1 SGDLS and CDR2 YYNGEE. With V trimmed by 3 bases and J by 0 bases, 5 bases remained unmatched. Written as DNA, the CDR3 is TGTGCCAGCAGCGCCCGACAGGGGAGCTCCTACAATGAGCAGTTCTTC. Translated, it gives CASSARQGSSYNEQFF. Using reference TRBV9 and TRBJ2-1 for the parts outside the CDR3, the full variable domain is DSGVTQTPKHLITATGQRVTLRCSPRSGDLSVYWYQQSLDQGLQFLIQYYNGEERAKGNILERFSAQQFPDLHSELNLSSLELGDSALYFCASSARQGSSYNEQFFGPGTRLTVL.

This clone was seen only once. The V call is TRBV11-3, the J call TRBJ2-1, with 10 bases matching TRBD2. The germline V gene encodes CDR1 SGHNT and CDR2 YENEEA. With V trimmed by 4 bases and J by 6 bases, 6 bases remained unmatched. CDR3 length equals 15 residues. CDR3 sequence reads: CASSYKREGLNEQFF. In nucleotides, the CDR3 is TGTGCCAGCAGCTACAAGCGGGAGGGCCTCAATGAGCAGTTCTTC. Drawing the rest from reference TRBV11-3 and TRBJ2-1, the complete variable domain is EAGVVQSPRYKIIEKKQPVAFWCNPISGHNTLYWYLQNLGQGPELLIRYENEEAVDDSQLPKDRFSAERLKGVDSTLKIQPAELGDSAVYLCASSYKREGLNEQFFGPGTRLTVL.

The genes are TRBV28 and TRBJ2-1; 9 nucleotides line up with TRBD2. This CDR3 region has 14 residues. J gave up 15 bases and V 2 bases, and 11 bases lay outside the gene matches. The V gene's germline CDR1 is MDHEN and CDR2 SYDVKM. The CDR3 sequence: CASSLLMREGIWFF. DNA of the CDR3: TGTGCCAGCAGTTTACTCATGCGGGAGGGGATTTGGTTCTTC.

The chain carries TRBV28 and TRBJ1-2; D uncertain. This CDR3 is 13 amino acids long. The V gene lost 3 bases and the J gene lost 0 bases, with 5 bases spanning the gap. Germline CDR1 MDHEN, CDR2 SYDVKM. The CDR3 protein is CASSFISNYGYTF. CDR3 nucleotides: TGTGCCAGCAGTTTTATTTCTAACTATGGCTACACCTTC.

J is TRBJ1-3 and V is TRBV10-1, with 9 bases aligning to TRBD1. This CDR3 has 19 residues. The germline V gene encodes CDR1 WNHNN and CDR2 SYGVQD (reference sequence). Unmatched junction bases numbered 9, after V lost 0 bases and J lost 0 bases. CDR3 bases: TGCGCCAGCAGTGAGTCCCTCGGGACAGGGCTTCTCTCTGGAAACACCATATATTTT. Translating gives CASSESLGTGLLSGNTIYF.

This clone was picked up one time. V gene TRBV6-5 combines with J gene TRBJ2-1, with unresolved D. The germline V gene has CDR1 MNHEY and CDR2 SVGAGI. The V end was cut by 2 bases, the J end by 1 base, with 6 bases between. The CDR3 has 14 amino acids. The CDR3 DNA reads as TGTGCCAGCAGTTACCTCCATTCCTACAATGAGCAGTTCTTC. As protein: CASSYLHSYNEQFF.

This clone showed up just once. V is TRBV7-3 and J is TRBJ2-5, with TRBD1 matching over 9 bases. V trimming: 2 bases; J trimming: 4 bases; junction bases outside the gene matches: 5. Germline V gene data show CDR1 as SGHTA and CDR2 as FQGTGA. This CDR3 has 15 amino acids. The CDR3 region is CASSLGTGIGETQYF. The CDR3 region has the DNA TGTGCCAGCAGCTTAGGGACAGGGATCGGAGAGACCCAGTACTTC.

This chain links TRBV6-1 with TRBJ1-1; D is unresolved. Trimming removed 2 bases from V and 0 bases from J, with 13 bases in between. The CDR3 sequence is 16 residues long. Germline CDR1 is MNHNS and CDR2 is SASEGT. The CDR3 loop is CASSERSGGVNTEAFF. The CDR3 bases are TGTGCCAGCAGTGAAAGGTCAGGTGGGGTGAACACTGAAGCTTTCTTT.

This rearrangement joins TRBV5-1 to TRBJ2-3, with D perhaps matching TRBD2 (6 bases). The germline CDR1 and CDR2 sequences are SGHRS and YFSETQ. V was shortened by 4 bases and J by 4 bases, with 13 bases between the two germline ends. This CDR3 is 14 amino acids long. CDR3 in DNA: TGCGCCAGCAGCCCGGAGGGGCGGTCAGATACGCAGTATTTT. This translates into CASSPEGRSDTQYF.

The gene calls are TRBV28 and TRBJ1-1, with D unresolved. The germline CDR1 and CDR2 sequences are MDHEN and SYDVKM. V gave up 6 bases and J gave up 4 bases, with 21 bases separating them. The length of the CDR3 is 16 residues. CDR3 residues: CASSFRPRSRATEAFF. Written as DNA, the CDR3 is TGTGCCAGCAGCTTTCGCCCACGAAGTCGTGCCACTGAAGCTTTCTTT.